These T cell receptor beta chains were read from a single sample in a study of brain T cells in children with intractable seizures. The protocol was immunoSEQ multiplex PCR, while the TCRdb copy is restricted to in-frame clones and leaves out a portion. The repertoire has under 400,000 clones, 93% of them found once; the top ten carry roughly 5.8%. This sample comprised peripheral blood, obtained about 5 months after surgery. All receptors come from a boy younger than two with tuberous sclerosis and intractable seizures. The conserved cysteine and the conserved F or W are not part of the CDR3 here.

v_gene: TRBV7-8
CDR3aa: ASSLVQRMTYNEQF

v_gene: TRBV7-9
CDR3aa: ASSSPGGSGYLSSNEQY

v_gene: TRBV5-4
CDR3aa: ASSHRETQY

v_gene: TRBV28
CDR3aa: ASRLRTSGSYNEQF

v_gene: TRBV3-1/TRBV3-2
CDR3aa: ASSQVQKNSPLH

v_gene: TRBV10-1
CDR3aa: ASSDPRMNTEAF

v_gene: TRBV30
CDR3aa: AWSLGAYEQY

v_gene: TRBV19
CDR3aa: ASIRYRGGNPHFNEQF

v_gene: TRBV11-2
CDR3aa: ASSYRTGRLFYEQY

v_gene: TRBV7-8
CDR3aa: ASSLVNRVRY

v_gene: TRBV20-1
CDR3aa: SASWQGYRNEQF

v_gene: TRBV28
CDR3aa: ASSLEGNYGYT

v_gene: TRBV9
CDR3aa: ASSVGPASEQY

v_gene: TRBV28
CDR3aa: ASRQGAPVGEQF

v_gene: TRBV19
CDR3aa: ASSTPGNTEAF

v_gene: TRBV7-9
CDR3aa: ASSTGTRGETQY

v_gene: TRBV24-1
CDR3aa: ATSDLSVSTDTQY

v_gene: TRBV19
CDR3aa: ASSKWLSLGQEKYSNQPQH

v_gene: TRBV25-1
CDR3aa: ASSDGTYEQY

v_gene: TRBV30
CDR3aa: AWSVTGLNGYT

v_gene: TRBV2
CDR3aa: ASVSLGGGITDTQY

v_gene: TRBV5-4
CDR3aa: ASSGAKGGPNTEAF

v_gene: TRBV6-6
CDR3aa: ASSSEDRGDRDTQY

v_gene: TRBV5-6
CDR3aa: ASSWGSSGANVLT

v_gene: TRBV9
CDR3aa: ASSVGNSGYTGELF

v_gene: TRBV12-3/TRBV12-4
CDR3aa: ASSFQSSYEQY

v_gene: TRBV4-2
CDR3aa: ASSQGKGNLAKNIQY